The clone carrying this T cell receptor beta chain was seen more than once but under ten times. Its antigen is currently unknown. 60 Vbeta and 13 Jbeta primers were used in PCR. Libraries were prepared by immunoSEQ multiplex PCR; TCRdb keeps only in-frame clonotypes and omits some of them. The sample gives some 180,000 clones, 76% of which show up once; around 1.5% is in the top ten. This record belongs to a study of cytomegalovirus exposure and HLA in healthy donors. Regarding the study as a whole: The study recorded 150 to 200 TCR beta chains that were cytomegalovirus-associated. Earlier findings revealed that most TCR beta V segments proved productive either about 87% or about 30% of the time.

The CDR3 sequence is 12 residues long. In germline, CDR1 is LNHDA, CDR2 SQIVND (reference sequence). Trimming took off 3 bases at V and 6 bases at J, with 6 bases between the two ends. Sequencing used PBMCs. This TCR came from a man younger than 35 in good health and CMV-seronegative. This sequence joins TRBV19 and TRBJ1-5; no reliable D call. CDR3 nucleotide sequence: TGTGCCAGTAGTATGAGGGTTCAGCCCCAGCATTTT. This translates into CASSMRVQPQHF.